Listed here are 9 T cell receptor beta chains from one sample, sequenced in a study of cytomegalovirus exposure and HLA in healthy donors. PCR was performed using 60 Vbeta and 13 Jbeta primers. Using immunoSEQ multiplex PCR, the repertoire was profiled, and TCRdb retains in-frame clones only, with some absent. Of 100,000 to 150,000 clones listed, 77% are singletons. The material sequenced was PBMCs. Receptor source: a human donor in good health.

This clone was seen a handful of times. The chain is built from TRBV9 and TRBJ1-2, with D possibly TRBD1 on 5 matching bases. The V end lost 2 bases, the J end lost 6 bases, and 17 bases lay between the germline ends. This CDR3 comprises 15 residues. Germline CDR1 reads SGDLS; CDR2 reads YYNGEE. The CDR3 DNA is TGTGCCAGCAGCGTTCAGACTGGCAGGGAAGATGGCTACACCTTC. It yields the protein CASSVQTGREDGYTF.

The V and J genes are TRBV28 and TRBJ2-4; 7 positions match TRBD1. Germline loops: CDR1 MDHEN, CDR2 SYDVKM. This CDR3 has 17 amino acids. With 5 bases clipped from V and 2 bases from J, the junction kept 12 bases outside the gene matches. The CDR3 loop is CASSPSTGKMTKNIQYF. DNA of the CDR3: TGTGCCAGCAGTCCCTCGACAGGGAAGATGACCAAAAACATTCAGTACTTC.

The genes are TRBV14 and TRBJ2-7; D is perhaps TRBD1 (6 bases). This CDR3 spans 12 amino acids. Trimming removed 2 bases from V and 6 bases from J, with 8 bases in between. Germline lookup yields CDR1 SGHDN and CDR2 FVKESK. CDR3 nucleotides: TGTGCCAGCAGCCAATACAGGGCCGAGCAGTACTTC. Its translation is CASSQYRAEQYF.

The chain couples TRBV6-1 to TRBJ2-7; TRBD1 aligns across 7 bases. Germline V gene data show CDR1 as MNHNS and CDR2 as SASEGT. V lost 8 bases to trimming and J lost 2 bases; unmatched junction nucleotides: 6. The CDR3 contains 13 residues. CDR3 sequence reads: CASPRDSTYEQYF. CDR3 in DNA: TGTGCCAGCCCCCGGGACAGTACCTACGAGCAGTACTTC.

The rearrangement joins TRBV14 to TRBJ2-3, with TRBD2 matching over 7 bases. Looked up from germline, CDR1 is SGHDN and CDR2 is FVKESK. The CDR3 loop spans 14 amino acids. V gave up 4 bases and J gave up 1 base; unmatched junction bases: 2. The CDR3 loop is CASSLAGGTDTQYF. The CDR3 DNA follows: TGTGCCAGCAGCCTTGCGGGAGGCACAGATACGCAGTATTTT.

This chain uses TRBV10-2 with TRBJ1-3; no clear D. The germline CDR1 and CDR2 sequences are WSHSY and SAAADI. The CDR3 loop spans 13 amino acids. V was pared by 0 bases and J by 4 bases, with 4 bases between. The CDR3 DNA reads as TGCGCCAGCAGTGAGTCGGCAGGAAACACCATATATTTT. Protein product: CASSESAGNTIYF.

The chain is built from TRBV28 and TRBJ1-5, with 8 bases matching TRBD1. The CDR3 spans 13 residues. Germline CDR1 MDHEN, CDR2 SYDVKM. With 7 bases clipped from V and 6 bases from J, the junction kept 5 bases outside the gene matches. The CDR3 sequence: CASNQDRAQPQHF. The CDR3 DNA reads TGTGCCAGCAATCAGGACAGGGCTCAGCCCCAGCATTTT.

The chain couples TRBV2 to TRBJ1-4; D ambiguous. Trimming removed 6 bases at V and 7 bases at J, with 12 bases between. CDR1 is SNHLY, CDR2 FYNNEI, per germline. This CDR3 is built from 13 residues. CDR3 DNA sequence: TGTGCCAGCAGGAGGGTAGAGGGTGAAAAACTGTTTTTT. Translating gives CASRRVEGEKLFF. The variable domain in full, with the rest retrieved from reference TRBV2 and TRBJ1-4, is EPEVTQTPSHQVTQMGQEVILRCVPISNHLYFYWYRQILGQKVEFLVSFYNNEISEKSEIFDDQFSVERPDGSNFTLKIRSTKLEDSAMYFCASRRVEGEKLFFGSGTQLSVL.

The chain joins TRBV2 to TRBJ2-6; D call uncertain. Per the germline V gene, CDR1 is SNHLY and CDR2 is FYNNEI. The CDR3 is made up of 16 amino acids. V was cut by 0 bases and J by 2 bases, with 8 bases left in between. CDR3 sequence (DNA): TGTGCCAGCAGTGAAGCGCCGGCGGCTGGGGCCAACGTCCTGACTTTC. As protein: CASSEAPAAGANVLTF.